Following are 24 T cell receptor beta chains from one sample sequenced in a study of T cell clones after liver transplantation. Some clones are missing from TCRdb's copy, which holds only in-frame ones; the method was immunoSEQ multiplex PCR. This table has just over 60,000 clones, over 55% appearing once. Sequences were derived from CD4+ T cells from blood, sampled before liver transplant. These receptors were taken from a human donor who received a liver transplant.

The chain recombines TRBV5-1 with TRBJ2-1, with TRBD2 identical over 11 bases. The germline gives CDR1 SGHRS, CDR2 YFSETQ. The J segment lost 7 bases and the V segment lost 4 bases, leaving 7 bases of the junction unmatched. The CDR3 contains 15 residues. This CDR3 reads CASSRLAGGENEQFF. The CDR3, as DNA: TGCGCCAGCAGCCGCCTAGCGGGGGGCGAAAATGAGCAGTTCTTC.

There are many counts of this clone. V and J are TRBV5-6 and TRBJ1-3; tentatively, D is TRBD1 (6 bases). The CDR3 runs to 15 residues. Per the germline V gene, CDR1 is SGHDT and CDR2 is YYEEEE. With 3 bases removed from V and 2 bases from J, the gap between germline ends came to 12 bases. The CDR3 DNA reads TGTGCCAGCAGCTGGCAGGGGCCGGCTGGAAACACCATATATTTT. Amino acid sequence: CASSWQGPAGNTIYF. Full variable domain (missing parts from reference TRBV5-6 and TRBJ1-3): DAGVTQSPTHLIKTRGQQVTLRCSPKSGHDTVSWYQQALGQGPQFIFQYYEEEERQRGNFPDRFSGHQFPNYSSELNVNALLLGDSALYLCASSWQGPAGNTIYFGEGSWLTVV.

The rearrangement uses TRBV9 and TRBJ2-1; a weak D match, TRBD1 (6 bases). Trimming stripped 6 bases from V and 5 bases from J, with 12 bases between. Germline CDR1 and CDR2: SGDLS and YYNGEE. The CDR3 extends over 13 amino acids. The CDR3 sequence is CASNKDRNNEQFF. The CDR3 coding sequence is TGTGCCAGCAATAAGGACAGAAACAATGAGCAGTTCTTC.

This clone was counted a few times. The chain combines TRBV7-3 with TRBJ1-1; possibly TRBD1 for D (6 bases). V lost 3 bases and J 3 bases, leaving 11 bases between the germline ends. This CDR3 comprises 14 residues. The germline gives CDR1 SGHTA, CDR2 FQGTGA. CDR3 sequence reads: CASSFWDTDTEAFF. CDR3 sequence (DNA): TGTGCCAGCAGCTTCTGGGACACGGACACTGAAGCTTTCTTT. Drawing the rest from reference TRBV7-3 and TRBJ1-1, the complete variable domain is GAGVSQTPSNKVTEKGKYVELRCDPISGHTALYWYRQSLGQGPEFLIYFQGTGAADDSGLPNDRFFAVRPEGSVSTLKIQRTERGDSAVYLCASSFWDTDTEAFFGQGTRLTVV.

The J gene is TRBJ1-3, the V gene TRBV4-1, with 9 bases that match TRBD1. CDR1 and CDR2 from the germline V gene are MGHRA and YSYEKL. The CDR3 spans 16 residues. V lost 2 bases and J lost 3; bases outside the gene matches: 5. The CDR3 nucleotides read TGCGCCAGCAGCCAACGGACAGGGGACTTTGGAAACACCATATATTTT. This sequence encodes CASSQRTGDFGNTIYF.

This chain connects TRBV9 to TRBJ1-1; 7 bases are shared with TRBD1. The CDR3 length is 14 residues. The junction had 3 bases not matched to a gene; V was cut back by 3 bases and J by 1 base. The germline CDR1 and CDR2 sequences are SGDLS and YYNGEE. The CDR3 is CASSAGTANTEAFF. The CDR3 DNA reads as TGTGCCAGCAGCGCCGGGACAGCGAACACTGAAGCTTTCTTT.

The rearrangement links TRBV27 to TRBJ1-1, with D unresolved. Germline V CDR1 and CDR2: MNHEY, SMNVEV (reference sequence). This CDR3 contains 14 residues. V dropped 1 base and J dropped 1 base, with 7 bases sitting between them. In nucleotides, the CDR3 is TGTGCCAGCAGTTTATTACAACGGAACACTGAAGCTTTCTTT. It is translated as CASSLLQRNTEAFF.

The chain uses TRBV19 and TRBJ2-2; 8 nucleotides line up with TRBD2. This CDR3 has 17 amino acids. V lost 7 bases and J lost 3; bases outside the gene matches: 13. The germline V gene encodes CDR1 LNHDA and CDR2 SQIVND (reference sequence). In nucleotides, the CDR3 is TGTGCCAGTACCCCCCGGGGCGGGGGGCGGCACACCGGGGAGCTGTTTTTT. Translated: CASTPRGGGRHTGELFF.

The chain carries TRBV5-6 and TRBJ2-2, with 9 bases identical to TRBD2. In germline, CDR1 is SGHDT, CDR2 YYEEEE. The CDR3 consists of 16 residues. V gave up 2 bases and J gave up 4 bases; unmatched junction bases: 6. The CDR3: CASSFRLADTTGELFF. For the CDR3, the DNA is TGTGCCAGCAGCTTTAGACTAGCGGATACCACCGGGGAGCTGTTTTTT.

The chain has TRBV11-2 and TRBJ2-2; D not certain. This CDR3 region has 14 residues. With 3 bases removed from V and 0 bases from J, the gap between germline ends came to 5 bases. Germline CDR1 reads SGHAT; CDR2 reads FQNNGV. CDR3 amino acids: CASSLLANTGELFF. The DNA of the CDR3 is TGTGCCAGCAGCTTGCTAGCGAACACCGGGGAGCTGTTTTTT.

The count of this clone is one. The J gene is TRBJ2-3, the V gene TRBV27; 7 positions match TRBD1. V shed 3 bases, J shed 3 bases, and the junction held 6 bases outside the gene matches. Per germline, CDR1 MNHEY and CDR2 SMNVEV (reference sequence). The CDR3 sequence is 15 residues long. The CDR3 spells CASSLLRGQTDTQYF. DNA of the CDR3: TGTGCCAGCAGTTTGCTAAGGGGGCAAACAGATACGCAGTATTTT.

This chain connects TRBV6-1 to TRBJ2-1, with TRBD1 identical over 12 bases. Trimming removed 4 bases from V and 7 bases from J; junction bases left unmatched: 11. Germline V gene data show CDR1 as MNHNS and CDR2 as SASEGT. There are 17 residues in the CDR3. CDR3 coding DNA: TGTGCCAGCAGTGTGATTGGAATGGGACAGGGGGCAAATGAGCAGTTCTTC. This codes for CASSVIGMGQGANEQFF.

The rearrangement joins TRBV28 to TRBJ2-7; D perhaps matches TRBD1 (6 bases). The length of the CDR3 is 14 residues. Germline-derived CDR1 and CDR2 are MDHEN and SYDVKM. V lost 6 bases and J lost 4, with 16 bases in between. The CDR3 is CASRPQGYGYEQYF. The CDR3 DNA follows: TGTGCCAGCAGGCCACAGGGTTACGGGTACGAGCAGTACTTC.

V is TRBV11-2 and J is TRBJ2-1; 10 bases align to TRBD1. With V trimmed by 5 bases and J by 0 bases, 4 bases remained unmatched. Germline V CDR1 and CDR2: SGHAT, FQNNGV. This CDR3 is 16 amino acids long. This CDR3 is CASSPWDRGSYNEQFF. The CDR3 region has the DNA TGTGCCAGCAGCCCCTGGGACAGGGGCTCCTACAATGAGCAGTTCTTC. Together with reference TRBV11-2 and TRBJ2-1, the CDR3 gives the full variable domain: EAGVAQSPRYKIIEKRQSVAFWCNPISGHATLYWYQQILGQGPKLLIQFQNNGVVDDSQLPKDRFSAERLKGVDSTLKIQPAKLEDSAVYLCASSPWDRGSYNEQFFGPGTRLTVL.

The V gene is TRBV30, the J gene TRBJ1-4; D unresolved. Trimming removed 1 base at V and 7 bases at J, with 13 bases between. Germline CDR1 GTSNPN, CDR2 SVGIG (reference sequence). This CDR3 spans 14 amino acids. The DNA for the CDR3 is TGTGCCTGGAGTGGCGGGATCCTGGGTGAAAAACTGTTTTTT. Its protein product is CAWSGGILGEKLFF. Full variable domain (missing parts from reference TRBV30 and TRBJ1-4): SQTIHQWPATLVQPVGSPLSLECTVEGTSNPNLYWYRQAAGRGLQLLFYSVGIGQISSEVPQNLSASRPQDRQFILSSKKLLLSDSGFYLCAWSGGILGEKLFFGSGTQLSVL.

The chain recombines TRBV19 with TRBJ1-5; 7 bases are shared with TRBD1. Germline CDR1 reads LNHDA; CDR2 reads SQIVND (reference sequence). The CDR3 length is 16 residues. V lost 5 bases and J lost 2; bases outside the gene matches: 9. The CDR3 reads CASSGLTGAGNQPQHF. In DNA form, the CDR3 reads TGTGCCAGTAGTGGGCTTACAGGGGCCGGCAATCAGCCCCAGCATTTT.

V gene TRBV6-5 combines with J gene TRBJ1-6; TRBD1 matches at 10 bases. This CDR3 spans 16 amino acids. CDR1 MNHEY and CDR2 SVGAGI come from the germline V gene. V gave up 4 bases and J gave up 2 bases; unmatched junction bases: 2. CDR3 in DNA: TGTGCCAGCAGTTCCGGACAGGGGGCCTATAATTCACCCCTCCACTTT. Encoded protein: CASSSGQGAYNSPLHF.

There are many counts of this clone. V usage is TRBV6-5 and J usage is TRBJ1-6, with 7 positions matching TRBD1. There are 14 residues in the CDR3. After removal of 3 bases from V and 9 bases from J, the junction contained 5 bases not matched to a gene. Germline loops: CDR1 MNHEY, CDR2 SVGAGI. This CDR3 is CASSYGTEFSPLHF. The CDR3 DNA sequence: TGTGCCAGCAGTTATGGGACAGAATTTTCACCCCTCCACTTT.

The J gene is TRBJ2-3, the V gene TRBV18, with 7 bases aligning to TRBD2. Germline V gene lookup returns CDR1 KGHSH and CDR2 LQKENI. The V segment lost 3 bases and the J segment 0 bases; nucleotides outside the gene matches: 9. The CDR3 spans 17 residues. CDR3 sequence: CASSPSGGRPSTDTQYF. CDR3 coding DNA: TGTGCCAGCTCACCCTCGGGAGGCAGGCCTAGCACAGATACGCAGTATTTT.

This clone was seen only a few times. V and J are TRBV7-2 and TRBJ1-2; D is undetermined. The CDR3 totals 12 residues. The germline V and J ends were trimmed by 3 bases and 8 bases, with 10 bases remaining between them. Germline values: CDR1 SGHTA, CDR2 FQGNSA. CDR3 sequence reads: CASSFVLRGYTF. Written as DNA, the CDR3 is TGTGCCAGCAGCTTCGTTCTTCGGGGCTACACCTTC.

This rearrangement joins TRBV5-8 to TRBJ1-4; 7 bases are shared with TRBD1. CDR3 length: 16 amino acids. Germline assignment: CDR1 SGHTS and CDR2 YDEGEE. The ends lost 4 bases at V and 0 bases at J; junction bases unmatched: 6. The CDR3: CASSRTGTATNEKLFF. The CDR3, as DNA: TGTGCCAGCAGCCGTACCGGGACAGCAACTAATGAAAAACTGTTTTTT.

The chain couples TRBV4-2 to TRBJ1-1; D is uncertain. Germline values: CDR1 LGHNA, CDR2 YNFKEQ. Trimming pared 3 bases from V and 1 base from J, leaving 9 bases between. CDR3 size: 14 residues. CDR3 residues: CASSQEWKNTEAFF. DNA for the CDR3: TGTGCCAGCAGCCAGGAGTGGAAGAACACTGAAGCTTTCTTT.

Turning to this clone: One end of the junction fails to match germline, which may point to a read error. The chain uses TRBV5-1 and TRBJ2-1, with TRBD2 identical over 14 bases. The CDR3 has 15 amino acids. The germline V gene encodes CDR1 SGHRS and CDR2 YFSETQ. The CDR3 sequence is CASSLAGLAGARTVF. The CDR3 DNA sequence: TGCGCCAGCAGCTTGGCGGGACTAGCGGGGGCCCGTACGGTCTTC.

This clone was seen more than once but under ten times. V is TRBV19 and J is TRBJ2-7; 11 positions agree with TRBD1. Trimming cost V 7 bases and J 3 bases; bases outside gene matches: 2. From germline, CDR1 is LNHDA and CDR2 SQIVND (reference sequence). The CDR3 consists of 13 residues. CDR3 in amino acids: CASTGTGGYEQYF. The CDR3 bases are TGTGCCAGTACAGGGACAGGGGGCTACGAGCAGTACTTC.